Shown below are 20 T cell receptor beta chains from a single sample sequenced in a study of T-cell reconstitution after alpha-beta-depleted transplantation in children. During its preparation, the TCRbeta library received unique molecular identifiers. MiXCR was run by TCRdb on the PCR reads, yielding one entry per CDR3 protein. The table shows some 340,000 distinct CDR3 sequences, with about 9.3% occurring only once. Sequenced material: PBMCs from the stem cell graft donor, taken from the stem cell graft. Receptors were obtained from a human donor who donated a stem cell graft to a child with acute lymphoblastic leukemia.

The J gene is TRBJ2-2, the V gene TRBV5-1; no clear D gene. Germline assignment: CDR1 SGHRS and CDR2 YFSETQ. The CDR3 consists of 14 residues. V lost 5 bases and J lost 4, with 12 bases in between. The CDR3 DNA is TGCGCCAGCAGTCTGGGCCCGGGCACCGGGGAGCTGTTTTTT. This translates into CASSLGPGTGELFF. The entire variable domain, with the rest obtained from reference TRBV5-1 and TRBJ2-2, is as follows: KAGVTQTPRYLIKTRGQQVTLSCSPISGHRSVSWYQQTPGQGLQFLFEYFSETQRNKGNFPGRFSGRQFSNSRSEMNVSTLELGDSALYLCASSLGPGTGELFFGEGSRLTVL.

The chain carries TRBV12-5 and TRBJ2-1; no clear D gene. Trimming took 2 bases from V and 4 from J, leaving 12 bases between them. CDR1 and CDR2 from the germline V gene are LGHNT and FRNRAP. The CDR3 totals 15 residues. CDR3 sequence reads: CASGLSPSRYNEQFF. For the CDR3, the DNA is TGTGCTAGTGGTTTGAGTCCCAGCAGATACAATGAGCAGTTCTTC.

This chain joins TRBV20-1 and TRBJ2-1; D is possibly TRBD2 (6 bases). The CDR3 is 14 residues long. Germline CDR1 is DFQATT and CDR2 is SNEGSKA (reference sequence). V was trimmed by 3 bases and J by 7 bases, leaving 16 bases between them. The CDR3 DNA is TGCAGTGCTAGCCCCGGGACTGCCCCGAATGAGCAGTTCTTC. It yields the protein CSASPGTAPNEQFF.

CDR3 amino acids: CASSGKRVRGRVGEQYF. In nucleotides, the CDR3 is TGTGCCAGCAGCGGGAAACGGGTCCGCGGGAGAGTGGGGGAGCAGTACTTC. This chain joins TRBV7-2 and TRBJ2-7; 7 bases map to TRBD2. CDR1 is SGHTA, CDR2 FQGNSA, per germline. The V and J ends lost 5 bases and 7 bases, in that order; junction bases with no gene match: 20. The CDR3 runs 17 residues.

This clonotype was observed a handful of times. The CDR3 coding sequence is TGCGCCAGCAGCCAAGATAGGCAGTTCAACTACGAGCAGTACTTC. Translated: CASSQDRQFNYEQYF. V gene TRBV4-3 combines with J gene TRBJ2-7; D ambiguous. CDR1 is LGHNA, CDR2 YSLEER, per germline. The CDR3 length is 15 residues. Trimming left V 0 bases short and J 3 bases short, with 12 bases between.

This chain uses TRBV4-1 with TRBJ2-7; TRBD2 agrees at 11 bases. The CDR3 is 16 residues long. CDR1 and CDR2 from the germline V gene are MGHRA and YSYEKL. Trimming took 2 bases from V and 5 from J; bases not matched to a gene: 8. CDR3: CASSQWPSGRTHEQYF. The CDR3 coding sequence is TGCGCCAGCAGCCAATGGCCTAGCGGGAGGACCCACGAGCAGTACTTC.

This clonotype appeared many times. The rearrangement uses TRBV6-2 or TRBV6-3 and TRBJ2-7; D gene ambiguous. This CDR3 comprises 11 residues. Looked up from germline, CDR1 is MNHEY and CDR2 is SVGEGT. The ends were cut back, 5 bases at V and 4 bases at J, with 6 bases in the middle. Here the CDR3 DNA reads TGTGCCAGCAGTACCCTTTACGAGCAGTACTTC. It codes for CASSTLYEQYF.

This clonotype occurred many times. The chain couples TRBV7-2 to TRBJ2-3; D call uncertain. Trimming took off 5 bases at V and 10 bases at J, with 22 bases between the two ends. CDR1 is SGHTA and CDR2 is FQGNSA in the germline V gene. The CDR3 is 15 residues long. CDR3 nucleotides: TGTGCCAGCAGCACTAATCCGCAAAGCGTGGGCCCGCAGTATTTT. Translation: CASSTNPQSVGPQYF.

The chain links TRBV5-1 to TRBJ2-1, with 11 bases lining up with TRBD2. The CDR3 runs to 20 residues. Germline assignment: CDR1 SGHRS and CDR2 YFSETQ. With 0 bases clipped from V and 0 bases from J, the junction kept 11 bases outside the gene matches. The CDR3 DNA reads as TGCGCCAGCAGCTTGGGCCTTAGCGGGAGGGGAGGCGGCTCCTACAATGAGCAGTTCTTC. Amino acids: CASSLGLSGRGGGSYNEQFF.

The chain joins TRBV14 to TRBJ2-1; 7 positions agree with TRBD1. The V gene end was trimmed by 0 bases and the J gene end by 5 bases; junction bases not matched to a gene: 7. Germline-derived CDR1 and CDR2 are SGHDN and FVKESK. The CDR3 has 16 residues. The CDR3 DNA follows: TGTGCCAGCAGCCAAGATCCCCAGGGACAGAACAATGAGCAGTTCTTC. Encoded protein: CASSQDPQGQNNEQFF.

In its sample, this clonotype was seen a few times. V is TRBV27 and J is TRBJ1-5, with 7 positions matching TRBD1. Germline assignment: CDR1 MNHEY and CDR2 SMNVEV (reference sequence). This CDR3 comprises 15 residues. Trimming took 4 bases from V and 7 from J; bases not matched to a gene: 10. CDR3: CASSSTRQGNQPQHF. The DNA for the CDR3 is TGTGCCAGCAGTTCCACCAGACAGGGTAACCAGCCCCAGCATTTT.

This rearrangement joins TRBV3-1 to TRBJ2-5; TRBD2 matches at 7 bases. Trimming at V came to 11 bases and at J to 3 bases, leaving 21 bases not matched to a gene. Germline-derived CDR1 and CDR2 are LGHDT and YNNKEL (reference sequence). The CDR3 has 17 residues. CDR3 amino acids: CACTQGPGTTSKETQYF. The CDR3 DNA follows: TGTGCCTGCACCCAAGGTCCCGGGACTACTTCGAAAGAGACCCAGTACTTC.

A few counts support this clonotype. This chain joins TRBV5-1 and TRBJ1-4; tentative D call: TRBD1 (6 bases). The CDR3 has 13 residues. CDR1 and CDR2 from the germline V gene are SGHRS and YFSETQ. V was pared by 8 bases and J by 7 bases, with 15 bases between. The CDR3 loop reads CASAAGGGEKLFF. For the CDR3, the DNA is TGCGCCAGTGCGGCGGGGGGCGGTGAAAAACTGTTTTTT.

This chain uses TRBV20-1 with TRBJ1-5; 11 nucleotides line up with TRBD1. With V trimmed by 5 bases and J by 7 bases, 7 bases remained unmatched. CDR3 size: 14 residues. The germline gives CDR1 DFQATT, CDR2 SNEGSKA (reference sequence). CDR3 bases: TGCAGTGCTGACCCCGGGACAGGGGGACAGCCCCAGCATTTT. It yields the protein CSADPGTGGQPQHF.

This clonotype showed up many times. V usage is TRBV5-1 and J usage is TRBJ2-3; TRBD2 is a possible D gene (5 bases). Per the germline V gene, CDR1 is SGHRS and CDR2 is YFSETQ. Trimming left V 4 bases short and J 4 bases short, with 10 bases between. The CDR3 has 13 residues. CDR3: CASSRESADTQYF. The CDR3 DNA is TGCGCCAGCAGCAGGGAGTCCGCAGATACGCAGTATTTT.

This clonotype has at least ten counts. CDR3 DNA: TGCAGTGCCCAGTACCAAGAGACCCAGTACTTC. Translated: CSAQYQETQYF. This chain links TRBV20-1 with TRBJ2-5; D remains unclear. Germline loops: CDR1 DFQATT, CDR2 SNEGSKA (reference sequence). V shed 6 bases and J shed 0 bases, with 5 bases lying between them. CDR3 length: 11 amino acids.

To note about this clonotype: Germline is not matched at one junction end, which may reflect a read error. The chain uses TRBV20-1 and TRBJ1-5; D gene ambiguous. This CDR3 region has 14 residues. Per the germline V gene, CDR1 is DFQATT and CDR2 is SNEGSKA (reference sequence). The DNA of the CDR3 is TGCGGTGCTTTTAGACTCATAACTAATCAGCCCCAGCATTTT. It translates to CGAFRLITNQPQHF.

This rearrangement joins TRBV7-9 to TRBJ1-1; D unclear. The CDR3 length is 13 residues. The V and J ends lost 8 bases and 6 bases respectively, with 16 bases between them. Per germline, CDR1 SEHNR and CDR2 FQNEAQ (reference sequence). CDR3: CASAGGWTAEAFF. The DNA of the CDR3 is TGTGCCAGCGCAGGCGGATGGACGGCTGAAGCTTTCTTT.

This clonotype was detected only a few times. The chain employs TRBV6-5 and TRBJ1-2, with 10 nucleotides matching TRBD1. There are 16 residues in the CDR3. Trimming removed 3 bases from V and 5 bases from J; junction bases left unmatched: 9. Germline V lookup: CDR1 MNHEY, CDR2 SVGAGI. The DNA for the CDR3 is TGTGCCAGCAGTTATTCGGTGACAGGGGGCAGGTATGGCTACACCTTC. Amino acid sequence: CASSYSVTGGRYGYTF.

This chain connects TRBV23-1 to TRBJ2-1; maybe TRBD2 (6 bases). TRBV23-1 is assigned to the ORF class and has an uncertain function. The ends were cut back, 1 base at V and 6 bases at J, with 10 bases in the middle. The CDR3 totals 14 residues. The CDR3 reads CASSQWGLGNEQFF. CDR3 nucleotides: TGCGCCAGCAGTCAATGGGGACTGGGCAATGAGCAGTTCTTC.